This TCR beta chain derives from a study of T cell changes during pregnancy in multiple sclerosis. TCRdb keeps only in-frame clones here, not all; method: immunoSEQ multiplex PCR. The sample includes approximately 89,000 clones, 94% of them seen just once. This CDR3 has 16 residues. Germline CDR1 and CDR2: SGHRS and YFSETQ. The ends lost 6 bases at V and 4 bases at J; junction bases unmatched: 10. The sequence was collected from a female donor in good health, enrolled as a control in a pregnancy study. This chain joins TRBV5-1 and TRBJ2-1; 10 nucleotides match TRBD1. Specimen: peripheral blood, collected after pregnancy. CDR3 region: CASKVGGTGAYNEQFF. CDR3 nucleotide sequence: TGCGCCAGCAAAGTGGGGGGGACAGGGGCGTACAATGAGCAGTTCTTC.